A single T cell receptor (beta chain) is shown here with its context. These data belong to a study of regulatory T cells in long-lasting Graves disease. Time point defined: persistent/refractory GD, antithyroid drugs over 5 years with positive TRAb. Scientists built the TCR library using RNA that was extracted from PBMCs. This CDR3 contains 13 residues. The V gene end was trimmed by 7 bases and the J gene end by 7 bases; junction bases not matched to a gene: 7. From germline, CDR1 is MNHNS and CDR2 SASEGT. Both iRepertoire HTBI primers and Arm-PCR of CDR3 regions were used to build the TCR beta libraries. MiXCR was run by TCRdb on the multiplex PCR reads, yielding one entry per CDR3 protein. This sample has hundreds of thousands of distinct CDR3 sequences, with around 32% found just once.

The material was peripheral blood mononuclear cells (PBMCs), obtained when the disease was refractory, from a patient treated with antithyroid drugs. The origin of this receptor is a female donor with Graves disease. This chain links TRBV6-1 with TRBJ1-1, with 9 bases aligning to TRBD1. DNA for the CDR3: TGTGCCAGCACCGTAGACAGGGGGGTTGAAGCTTTCTTT. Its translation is CASTVDRGVEAFF.